The 31 T cell receptor beta chains reported below all come from one sample, sequenced in a study of shared clonotypes between healthy human individuals. CD45RO-negative, CCR7-selected cells formed the naive CD8 fraction, which excluded terminally differentiated effector memory CD45RA+ cells. TCRdb's table, derived via immunoSEQ multiplex PCR, lists solely in-frame clones and lacks some. The table has fewer than 1 million clones, just over 95% seen once. Material for sequencing was naive CD8+ T cells sorted from blood. These receptor sequences come from a man in his thirties or forties in good health.

The V gene is TRBV28, the J gene TRBJ2-7; D might be TRBD2 (6 bases). The V gene's germline CDR1 is MDHEN and CDR2 SYDVKM. The CDR3 consists of 14 residues. Trimming removed 5 bases at V and 6 bases at J, with 17 bases between. The CDR3 protein is CASSLGWGVGEQYF. CDR3 in DNA: TGTGCCAGCAGTCTCGGGTGGGGGGTAGGCGAGCAGTACTTC.

The rearrangement links TRBV7-9 to TRBJ1-2; 10 bases are a match to TRBD1. Trimming cost V 0 bases and J 5 bases; bases outside gene matches: 3. The CDR3 is made up of 15 amino acids. Germline CDR1 and CDR2: SEHNR and FQNEAQ (reference sequence). CDR3 nucleotides: TGTGCCAGCAGCTTAGCCGGACAGGGGGTGTATGGCTACACCTTC. This codes for CASSLAGQGVYGYTF.

The chain joins TRBV29-1 to TRBJ2-1; perhaps TRBD2 as D (6 bases). Germline CDR1 SQVTM, CDR2 ANQGSEA. The CDR3 extends over 14 amino acids. V gave up 4 bases and J gave up 0 bases, with 10 bases separating them. CDR3 sequence: CSVGDGSSYNEQFF. In DNA, the CDR3 is TGCAGCGTTGGGGACGGGAGCTCCTACAATGAGCAGTTCTTC.

The rearrangement uses TRBV6-5 and TRBJ2-7, with D tentatively TRBD1 or TRBD2 (6 bases each). In germline, CDR1 is MNHEY, CDR2 SVGAGI. The CDR3 length is 13 residues. V shed 0 bases and J shed 6 bases, with 9 bases lying between them. Here the CDR3 reads CASSYSEGGEQYF. As DNA, the CDR3 is TGTGCCAGCAGTTACTCGGAGGGGGGCGAGCAGTACTTC.

The V call is TRBV4-1, the J call TRBJ1-5, with D possibly being TRBD1 (5 bases). Germline CDR1 is MGHRA and CDR2 is YSYEKL. The CDR3 has 15 amino acids. With 4 bases removed from V and 0 bases from J, the gap between germline ends came to 10 bases. The CDR3 DNA follows: TGCGCCAGCAGCCCAGGGCAATATAGCAATCAGCCCCAGCATTTT. Amino acid sequence: CASSPGQYSNQPQHF.

This chain joins TRBV29-1 and TRBJ2-5, with 8 bases matching TRBD1. V lost 1 base to trimming and J lost 1 base; unmatched junction nucleotides: 5. The length of the CDR3 is 15 residues. The germline CDR1 and CDR2 sequences are SQVTM and ANQGSEA. CDR3 region: CSVEGWTGPQETQYF. The DNA of the CDR3 is TGCAGCGTTGAAGGTTGGACAGGGCCCCAAGAGACCCAGTACTTC.

The chain joins TRBV15 to TRBJ2-2, with D unresolved. Germline V gives CDR1 LNHNV, CDR2 YYDKDF (reference sequence). Trimming removed 7 bases from V and 5 bases from J, with 8 bases in between. CDR3 size: 12 residues. CDR3 bases: TGTGCCACCACAAGAGAGACCGGGGAGCTGTTTTTT. Protein: CATTRETGELFF. Supplemented by reference TRBV15 and TRBJ2-2, the full variable domain reads DAMVIQNPRYQVTQFGKPVTLSCSQTLNHNVMYWYQQKSSQAPKLLFHYYDKDFNNEADTPDNFQSRRPNTSFCFLDIRSPGLGDTAMYLCATTRETGELFFGEGSRLTVL.

The count of this clone is one. This chain uses TRBV7-9 with TRBJ2-7, with D possibly called TRBD1 or TRBD2 (6 bases each). The CDR3 contains 14 residues. With 4 bases removed from V and 3 bases from J, the gap between germline ends came to 13 bases. Germline V gene sequence: CDR1 SEHNR, CDR2 FQNEAQ (reference sequence). The CDR3 sequence: CASSWGAKGYEQYF. For the CDR3, the DNA is TGTGCCAGCAGCTGGGGGGCCAAAGGCTACGAGCAGTACTTC.

V gene TRBV27 combines with J gene TRBJ2-7, with 7 positions matching TRBD2. CDR1 MNHEY and CDR2 SMNVEV come from the germline V gene (reference sequence). Trimming removed 5 bases from V and 6 bases from J; junction bases left unmatched: 10. CDR3 length: 14 residues. For the CDR3, the DNA is TGTGCCAGCAGTCCCCCAGCGGGACTTAGCGAGCAGTACTTC. Encoded protein: CASSPPAGLSEQYF.

The chain is built from TRBV4-3 and TRBJ2-7; D possibly corresponds to TRBD2 (7 bases). The V gene lost 5 bases and the J gene lost 5 bases, with 19 bases spanning the gap. Germline V gives CDR1 LGHNA, CDR2 YSLEER. The CDR3 runs to 15 residues. In nucleotides, the CDR3 is TGCGCCAGCAGCTTAGCTGCGGGGGCACCCGACGAGCAGTACTTC. As protein: CASSLAAGAPDEQYF.

To note about this clone: Other DNA sequences in this specimen translate into the identical CDR3. The V and J genes are TRBV28 and TRBJ2-2; D unresolved. This CDR3 has 12 amino acids. V was pared by 5 bases and J by 4 bases, with 5 bases between. Germline loops: CDR1 MDHEN, CDR2 SYDVKM. CDR3 region: CASSLRTGELFF. The CDR3 DNA sequence: TGTGCCAGCAGTCTACGCACCGGGGAGCTGTTTTTT.

In its sample, this clone was seen once. J is TRBJ2-7 and V is TRBV7-6, with TRBD2 identical over 11 bases. V shed 4 bases, J shed 1 base, and the junction held 9 bases outside the gene matches. Germline values: CDR1 SGHVS, CDR2 FNYEAQ. The CDR3 contains 17 residues. The CDR3 reads CASSSGTSGFVSYEQYF. The CDR3 coding sequence is TGTGCCAGCAGCTCCGGGACTAGCGGTTTTGTGTCCTACGAGCAGTACTTC.

The V gene is TRBV11-2, the J gene TRBJ2-2; D gene ambiguous. Germline V gene lookup returns CDR1 SGHAT and CDR2 FQNNGV. The CDR3 runs to 14 residues. Trimming removed 3 bases from V and 4 bases from J, with 9 bases in between. In DNA form, the CDR3 reads TGTGCCAGCAGCTTGAGACCGGCCACCGGGGAGCTGTTTTTT. It is translated as CASSLRPATGELFF.

The J gene is TRBJ2-5, the V gene TRBV28; either TRBD1 or TRBD2 may fit D (5 bases each). V lost 3 bases and J lost 3, with 17 bases in between. The CDR3 runs to 16 residues. Per germline, CDR1 MDHEN and CDR2 SYDVKM. The chain's CDR3 is CASSLIQGFGEETQYF. The CDR3, as DNA: TGTGCCAGCAGTTTGATTCAGGGTTTCGGGGAAGAGACCCAGTACTTC.

V is TRBV6-1 and J is TRBJ2-7, with D possibly being TRBD1 (6 bases). Germline V lookup: CDR1 MNHNS, CDR2 SASEGT. Trimming took 2 bases from V and 2 from J, leaving 13 bases between them. The CDR3 extends over 15 amino acids. The CDR3 reads CASSEYQGPAYEQYF. The CDR3, as DNA: TGTGCCAGCAGTGAATATCAGGGGCCCGCCTACGAGCAGTACTTC.

The chain carries TRBV6-5 and TRBJ2-3, with 13 nucleotides matching TRBD2. The V gene end was trimmed by 8 bases and the J gene end by 5 bases; junction bases not matched to a gene: 1. This CDR3 has 13 amino acids. Germline V CDR1 and CDR2: MNHEY, SVGAGI. CDR3 sequence reads: CASGLAGEDTQYF. For the CDR3, the DNA is TGTGCCAGCGGACTAGCGGGAGAAGATACGCAGTATTTT.

V usage is TRBV7-8 and J usage is TRBJ2-2; 8 bases map to TRBD2. The ends lost 2 bases at V and 2 bases at J; junction bases unmatched: 4. The CDR3 has 16 residues. CDR1 SGHVS and CDR2 FQNEAQ come from the germline V gene. CDR3 coding DNA: TGTGCCAGCAGCTTACGAATAGCGGGAAACACCGGGGAGCTGTTTTTT. Protein sequence: CASSLRIAGNTGELFF.

This chain uses TRBV7-9 with TRBJ2-3; D gene uncertain. V was cut by 5 bases and J by 5 bases, with 11 bases left in between. Germline CDR1 reads SEHNR; CDR2 reads FQNEAQ (reference sequence). There are 13 residues in the CDR3. This CDR3 is CASSLSEQDTQYF. For the CDR3, the DNA is TGTGCCAGCAGCCTCAGTGAGCAAGATACGCAGTATTTT.

The chain uses TRBV6-5 and TRBJ2-5; no reliable D call. The CDR3 runs 13 residues. Germline-derived CDR1 and CDR2 are MNHEY and SVGAGI. Trimming cost V 10 bases and J 0 bases, with 12 bases left between them. The CDR3 is CATAWSHQETQYF. The CDR3 nucleotides are TGTGCCACAGCCTGGAGTCACCAAGAGACCCAGTACTTC.

The chain combines TRBV9 with TRBJ2-3, with D perhaps matching TRBD2 (6 bases). Germline V CDR1 and CDR2: SGDLS, YYNGEE. This CDR3 has 15 amino acids. V was clipped by 0 bases and J by 2 bases, with 10 bases between them. The CDR3 bases are TGTGCCAGCAGCGTAGGCCTAGCGACCACAGATACGCAGTATTTT. It encodes CASSVGLATTDTQYF.

This sequence joins TRBV11-3 and TRBJ1-1; perhaps TRBD1 as D (5 bases). The ends were cut back, 1 base at V and 1 base at J, with 7 bases in the middle. This CDR3 is 14 amino acids long. Germline CDR1 and CDR2: SGHNT and YENEEA. This CDR3 is CASSLAGPNTEAFF. In DNA, the CDR3 is TGTGCCAGCAGCTTAGCGGGACCGAACACTGAAGCTTTCTTT.

V and J are TRBV9 and TRBJ2-3, with D hard to call. The CDR3 covers 16 residues. V was pared by 0 bases and J by 0 bases, with 11 bases between. From germline, CDR1 is SGDLS and CDR2 YYNGEE. The CDR3 loop reads CASSVAGASSTDTQYF. For the CDR3, the DNA is TGTGCCAGCAGCGTAGCGGGTGCCTCTAGCACAGATACGCAGTATTTT.

V usage is TRBV29-1 and J usage is TRBJ2-1; TRBD1 agrees at 7 bases. V was pared by 1 base and J by 6 bases, with 6 bases of the junction left unmatched. This CDR3 is 14 amino acids long. In germline, CDR1 is SQVTM, CDR2 ANQGSEA. The CDR3 bases are TGCAGCGTTGAAGGACAGGGAGTTGGCAATGAGCAGTTCTTC. Translation: CSVEGQGVGNEQFF.

The chain couples TRBV5-8 to TRBJ2-5, with 8 positions matching TRBD1. Unmatched junction bases numbered 13, after V lost 5 bases and J lost 10 bases. Germline loops: CDR1 SGHTS, CDR2 YDEGEE. The CDR3 spans 14 residues. The CDR3 region is CASRPGQASGVQYF. The CDR3 nucleotides read TGTGCCAGCAGACCGGGACAGGCCAGTGGGGTCCAGTACTTC.

The chain employs TRBV29-1 and TRBJ1-2, with D possibly TRBD1 on 6 matching bases. Germline assignment: CDR1 SQVTM and CDR2 ANQGSEA. CDR3 length equals 14 residues. V was shortened by 4 bases and J by 5 bases, with 17 bases between the two germline ends. CDR3 region: CSVVDTGIGYGYTF. The CDR3 region has the DNA TGCAGCGTTGTTGACACAGGGATCGGATATGGCTACACCTTC.

CDR3 nucleotide sequence: TGTGCCAGCAGCTGGACAGGACAGACCGGGGAGCTGTTTTTT. As protein: CASSWTGQTGELFF. V usage is TRBV5-4 and J usage is TRBJ2-2; the match to TRBD1 covers 7 bases. V shed 3 bases and J 5 bases; nucleotides not matched to a gene: 4. The CDR3 has 14 amino acids. Germline V gives CDR1 SGHNT, CDR2 YYREEE (reference sequence). Looking up the rest from reference TRBV5-4 and TRBJ2-2 gives the full variable domain: ETGVTQSPTHLIKTRGQQVTLRCSSQSGHNTVSWYQQALGQGPQFIFQYYREEENGRGNFPPRFSGLQFPNYSSELNVNALELDDSALYLCASSWTGQTGELFFGEGSRLTVL.

A few counts support this clone. This CDR3 is also generated by other DNA sequences in the sample. This chain connects TRBV5-1 to TRBJ2-2, with D hard to call. V was shortened by 4 bases and J by 1 base, with 2 bases between the two germline ends. This CDR3 is built from 12 residues. Germline V lookup: CDR1 SGHRS, CDR2 YFSETQ. As DNA, the CDR3 is TGCGCCAGCAGCGGGAACACCGGGGAGCTGTTTTTT. Amino acid sequence: CASSGNTGELFF.

This clone was recorded once. The J gene is TRBJ1-1, the V gene TRBV15, with D perhaps TRBD1 (5 bases). The CDR3 runs 14 residues. V shed 3 bases and J shed 3 bases, with 11 bases lying between them. The germline gives CDR1 LNHNV, CDR2 YYDKDF (reference sequence). The CDR3: CATSSRGDYTEAFF. Here the CDR3 DNA reads TGTGCCACCAGCAGTCGGGGCGATTACACTGAAGCTTTCTTT.

The rearrangement joins TRBV7-9 to TRBJ2-6, with 9 positions matching TRBD1. V shed 3 bases and J 0 bases; nucleotides not matched to a gene: 3. From germline, CDR1 is SEHNR and CDR2 FQNEAQ (reference sequence). This CDR3 region has 17 residues. The CDR3 DNA sequence: TGTGCCAGCAGCTTTCGGGACAGGGCCTCTGGGGCCAACGTCCTGACTTTC. As protein: CASSFRDRASGANVLTF.

The gene calls are TRBV29-1 and TRBJ2-1; D uncertain. V lost 2 bases, J lost 5 bases, and 13 bases lay in between. The CDR3 has 14 residues. CDR1 and CDR2 from the germline V gene are SQVTM and ANQGSEA. The CDR3 spells CSVEKVLNHNEQFF. The CDR3 region has the DNA TGCAGCGTTGAAAAAGTCCTGAACCACAATGAGCAGTTCTTC.

This chain joins TRBV18 and TRBJ2-1, with 12 bases matching TRBD2. Germline values: CDR1 KGHSH, CDR2 LQKENI. This CDR3 region has 18 residues. The V gene end was trimmed by 3 bases and the J gene end by 3 bases; junction bases not matched to a gene: 9. The CDR3 reads CASSPWLAGGSDYNEQFF. The DNA of the CDR3 is TGTGCCAGCTCACCTTGGCTAGCGGGAGGGTCGGACTACAATGAGCAGTTCTTC.